The 10 T cell receptor beta chains below come from one sample, sequenced in a study of T cell repertoires in cytomegalovirus infection. Their specific antigens are unknown. TCRdb independently ran MiXCR on the reads; one entry per CDR3 protein. The sample holds 900,000 to 950,000 distinct CDR3 sequences, around 32% seen once. Sequencing was performed on cultured CD8+ T cells from PBMCs, taken from culture after CMV antigen stimulation. The receptors come from a human donor in good health (CMV status not recorded). Some clones in this sample may be carry-over from other donors' samples.

The sample holds many counts of this clonotype. This chain uses TRBV7-9 with TRBJ2-5; no reliable D call. The CDR3 is 12 amino acids. V was shortened by 5 bases and J by 6 bases, with 10 bases between the two germline ends. In germline, CDR1 is SEHNR, CDR2 FQNEAQ (reference sequence). The CDR3 nucleotides read TGTGCCAGCAGCCCCATGGTGAAGACCCAGTACTTC. Its translation is CASSPMVKTQYF.

This clonotype came up a few times. The V and J genes are TRBV27 and TRBJ1-1; D gene uncertain. The CDR3 loop spans 11 amino acids. V lost 8 bases, J lost 4 bases, and 8 bases lay in between. The V gene's germline CDR1 is MNHEY and CDR2 SMNVEV (reference sequence). CDR3 in amino acids: CASETGTEAFF. In nucleotides, the CDR3 is TGTGCCAGCGAAACGGGCACTGAAGCTTTCTTT.

The chain has TRBV5-4 and TRBJ2-7; 7 bases agree with TRBD2. There are 15 residues in the CDR3. V dropped 0 bases and J dropped 7; count of bases not matched to a gene: 10. Germline values: CDR1 SGHNT, CDR2 YYREEE (reference sequence). CDR3 in amino acids: CASSLAPGGLEEQYF. CDR3 in DNA: TGTGCCAGCAGCTTGGCGCCGGGGGGATTGGAGGAGCAGTACTTC. The complete variable domain, with remaining parts taken from reference TRBV5-4 and TRBJ2-7, reads ETGVTQSPTHLIKTRGQQVTLRCSSQSGHNTVSWYQQALGQGPQFIFQYYREEENGRGNFPPRFSGLQFPNYSSELNVNALELDDSALYLCASSLAPGGLEEQYFGPGTRLTVT.

The sample holds many counts of this clonotype. CDR3: CASSPEGGNPGNGYTF. The CDR3 DNA sequence: TGTGCCAGCAGCCCAGAAGGGGGCAACCCAGGAAATGGCTACACCTTC. This rearrangement joins TRBV7-6 to TRBJ1-2; 7 bases agree with TRBD1. The germline CDR1 and CDR2 sequences are SGHVS and FNYEAQ. With V trimmed by 5 bases and J by 6 bases, 15 bases remained unmatched. The CDR3 is made up of 16 amino acids.

The chain links TRBV7-4 to TRBJ2-1, with a weak D call TRBD1 (6 bases). The ends were cut back, 3 bases at V and 0 bases at J, with 15 bases in the middle. Germline V gene lookup returns CDR1 SGHVT and CDR2 SQSDAQ. There are 17 residues in the CDR3. In nucleotides, the CDR3 is TGTGCCAGCAGCTTCCCAAGGGGGACCAGCTCCTACAATGAGCAGTTCTTC. Protein product: CASSFPRGTSSYNEQFF.

The chain couples TRBV12-3 or TRBV12-4 to TRBJ2-1, with 9 nucleotides matching TRBD1. V lost 6 bases to trimming and J lost 10 bases; unmatched junction nucleotides: 13. CDR3 length: 15 residues. The CDR3 sequence is CASSLYRGRAGEQFF. CDR3 bases: TGTGCCAGCAGCCTGTACAGGGGGCGCGCAGGGGAGCAGTTCTTC.

This clonotype was detected a few times. This chain links TRBV9 with TRBJ1-1, with D unresolved. This CDR3 is 13 amino acids long. V was pared by 0 bases and J by 7 bases, with 10 bases between. Germline V lookup: CDR1 SGDLS, CDR2 YYNGEE. The chain's CDR3 is CASSVAGGGEAFF. In DNA, the CDR3 is TGTGCCAGCAGCGTAGCGGGCGGTGGTGAAGCTTTCTTT. The variable domain in full, completed from reference TRBV9 and TRBJ1-1, reads DSGVTQTPKHLITATGQRVTLRCSPRSGDLSVYWYQQSLDQGLQFLIQYYNGEERAKGNILERFSAQQFPDLHSELNLSSLELGDSALYFCASSVAGGGEAFFGQGTRLTVV.

V is TRBV12-5 and J is TRBJ2-7, with D perhaps matching TRBD1 (6 bases). Germline lookup yields CDR1 LGHNT and CDR2 FRNRAP. V dropped 3 bases and J dropped 6 bases, with 30 bases sitting between them. CDR3 size: 19 residues. The DNA of the CDR3 is TGTGCTAGTGGTTTCGAAGCAGGGGCCGAAAAGGTTCTGGCGGCCGAGCAGTACTTC. This gives the protein CASGFEAGAEKVLAAEQYF.

The chain joins TRBV29-1 to TRBJ2-1, with a possible D match to TRBD2 (5 bases). Per the germline V gene, CDR1 is SQVTM and CDR2 is ANQGSEA. This CDR3 is 10 amino acids long. Trimming pared 5 bases from V and 9 bases from J, leaving 8 bases between. The CDR3 DNA follows: TGCAGCGTTACTAGTATTGAGCAGTTCTTC. Its protein is CSVTSIEQFF.

The V call is TRBV15, the J call TRBJ2-1; the match to TRBD2 covers 7 bases. The length of the CDR3 is 14 residues. Looked up from germline, CDR1 is LNHNV and CDR2 is YYDKDF (reference sequence). Trimming took 5 bases from V and 9 from J; bases not matched to a gene: 10. The CDR3 spells CATSGGPGRIEQFF. CDR3 DNA: TGTGCCACCAGCGGGGGTCCCGGGAGGATTGAGCAGTTCTTC. Full variable domain (remainder filled in from reference TRBV15 and TRBJ2-1): DAMVIQNPRYQVTQFGKPVTLSCSQTLNHNVMYWYQQKSSQAPKLLFHYYDKDFNNEADTPDNFQSRRPNTSFCFLDIRSPGLGDTAMYLCATSGGPGRIEQFFGPGTRLTVL.